This T cell receptor (beta chain) was recovered during a study of early T cells in non-severe SARS-CoV-2 infection. Turning to the study itself: Whole-blood bulk RNA, unsorted, was sequenced, and chains were unpaired. Study-wide results and caveats: Using VDJdb, the matching emphasized anti-spike CD8 responses while missing private and CD4 specificities.

Germline V gene sequence: CDR1 DFQATT, CDR2 SNEGSKA (reference sequence). The ends lost 3 bases at V and 0 bases at J; junction bases unmatched: 4. CDR3 length: 15 amino acids. In the library, individual cDNA molecules carried attached unique molecular identifiers. TCRdb reprocessed the 5' RACE reads via MiXCR and lists one record per CDR3 protein. The sample has about 35,000 distinct CDR3 sequences, approximately 5% seen once. By its share, this clonotype is medium-sized. The antigen is not known. The sample consisted of whole blood. The chain uses TRBV20-1 and TRBJ2-3, with 9 positions matching TRBD2. This sequence was found in an adult who was a healthcare worker with PCR-confirmed SARS-CoV-2 infection or an uninfected control (not recorded which). The CDR3 reads CSASQRGDSTDTQYF. DNA for the CDR3: TGCAGTGCTAGCCAGCGGGGGGATAGCACAGATACGCAGTATTTT.